The text below deals with one T cell receptor (beta chain). The data were obtained in a study of blood T cells in healthy people across ages. A second PCR of about 6 to 12 cycles used a sample-barcoded 5' primer and a J-beta primer mix. TCRdb passed the 5' RACE reads through MiXCR, listing each CDR3 protein once. The sample has around 790,000 distinct CDR3 sequences; under 45% are singletons. Researchers report isolating at least 7 million PBMCs per sample. Germline V lookup: CDR1 DFQATT, CDR2 SNEGSKA (reference sequence). The CDR3 is made up of 9 amino acids. Between the trimmed V and J ends, which lost 0 bases and 11 bases, there was a span of 4 bases.

The source material was blood. V is TRBV20-1 and J is TRBJ2-5; D uncertain. The source of this sequence is a man between 60 and 70 years old in good health. CDR3 nucleotides: TGCAGTGCTAGAGACAGGCAGTACTTC. The encoded protein is CSARDRQYF.